Included here is one TCR beta chain sequence, with context. What it recognizes is unknown. Sequences were generated from unstimulated naive, memory, effector memory and TEMRA subsets in three donor pairs. The data were taken from a study of siplizumab effects on memory and regulatory T cells. Study-wide results and limits: Phenotypic classification as naive or memory proved unattainable for roughly 75-96% of proliferating CD4+ or CD8+ clones. Alloreactive sequences traceable to unstimulated CD4+ memory cells declined significantly under siplizumab.

For every sample, about 10^5 TCR templates were assayed. Sequenced by immunoSEQ multiplex PCR; TCRdb stores in-frame clones only, minus some. The sample consists of 50,000 to 60,000 clones, 87% of them appearing once. The germline V gene encodes CDR1 SEHNR and CDR2 FQNEAQ (reference sequence). The J segment lost 6 bases and the V segment lost 4 bases, leaving 5 bases of the junction unmatched. This CDR3 has 13 amino acids. The V gene is TRBV7-9, the J gene TRBJ1-1, with 7 positions matching TRBD1. The TCR comes from a human donor in good health. The sample comprised naive CD8+ T cells sorted from blood. The CDR3 is CASSWDSTAEAFF. The CDR3 bases are TGTGCCAGCAGCTGGGACAGCACCGCTGAAGCTTTCTTT. The full variable domain, completed using reference TRBV7-9 and TRBJ1-1, is DTGVSQNPRHKITKRGQNVTFRCDPISEHNRLYWYRQTLGQGPEFLTYFQNEAQLEKSRLLSDRFSAERPKGSFSTLEIQRTEQGDSAMYLCASSWDSTAEAFFGQGTRLTVV.